This TCR beta chain originates from a study of shared clonotypes between healthy human individuals. The method was immunoSEQ multiplex PCR; TCRdb's version includes in-frame clones alone and lacks a portion of them. The sample includes approximately 340,000 clones, approximately 79% of them seen just once. V shed 3 bases, J shed 4 bases, and the junction held 8 bases outside the gene matches. The CDR3 totals 15 residues. The germline V gene has CDR1 MDHEN and CDR2 SYDVKM. V gene TRBV28 combines with J gene TRBJ1-2; TRBD1 aligns across 7 bases. Sequencing was carried out using memory CD4+ T cells sorted from blood. Regarding subset: CD45RA-negative fraction. The receptor's source is a man under 40 in good health. CDR3 in amino acids: CASSFPSGQSYGYTF. DNA of the CDR3: TGTGCCAGCAGTTTCCCCTCGGGACAGAGCTATGGCTACACCTTC.